This TCR beta chain was recorded in a study of CD8+ T cells in alopecia areata. TCR sequencing used cDNA made by reverse transcription of extracted RNA. Some clones are missing from TCRdb's copy, which holds only in-frame ones; the method was immunoSEQ multiplex PCR. The profile covers about 140,000 clones, with about 88% appearing a single time and over 10% taken by the ten largest. As regards this clone: Its specificity is unknown.

The study's findings and limits: Lesional scalp, notably in alopecia totalis/universalis, had clonality above that of normal scalp. Scalp clonality and expanded CD8+ clones among the top 100 were significantly decreased by tofacitinib.

Treatment described: oral pan-JAK inhibitor, 5-10 mg twice daily. The CDR3 is 16 amino acids. Germline CDR1 reads SGHTA; CDR2 reads FQGNSA. The V end lost 8 bases, the J end lost 0 bases, and 19 bases lay between the germline ends. Material: CD8+ T cells sorted from blood, obtained at week 4, from a patient treated with tofacitinib. The rearrangement joins TRBV7-2 to TRBJ1-1; D uncertain. This clonotype was sampled from a human donor with alopecia areata. CDR3 sequence: CASVPKEGGMNTEAFF. Here the CDR3 DNA reads TGTGCCAGCGTCCCGAAGGAGGGAGGGATGAACACTGAAGCTTTCTTT.